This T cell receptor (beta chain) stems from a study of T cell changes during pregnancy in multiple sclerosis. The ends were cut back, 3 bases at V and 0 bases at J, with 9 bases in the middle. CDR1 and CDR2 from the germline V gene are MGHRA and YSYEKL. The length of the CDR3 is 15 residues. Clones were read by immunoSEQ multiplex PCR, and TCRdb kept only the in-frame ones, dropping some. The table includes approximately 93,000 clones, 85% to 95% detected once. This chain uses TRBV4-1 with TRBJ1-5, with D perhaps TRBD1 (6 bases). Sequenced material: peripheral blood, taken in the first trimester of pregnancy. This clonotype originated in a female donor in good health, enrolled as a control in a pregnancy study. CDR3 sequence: CASSHAGDSNQPQHF. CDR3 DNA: TGCGCCAGCAGCCATGCAGGGGATAGCAATCAGCCCCAGCATTTT.